Presented here are 4 T cell receptor beta chains from one specimen sequenced in a study of blood T cell repertoires in COVID-19. Using immunoSEQ multiplex PCR, the repertoire was profiled, and TCRdb retains in-frame clones only, with some absent. The sample shows 300,000 to 450,000 clones, about 90% of them seen only once. Material for sequencing was PBMCs or T cells enriched from blood (not recorded which). These receptors originate from a woman in her twenties or thirties who had been exposed to COVID-19.

The rearrangement joins TRBV3-1 (or the pseudogene TRBV3-2) to TRBJ2-3; possible D gene TRBD1, 6 bases. V lost 8 bases, J lost 5 bases, and 14 bases lay in between. The CDR3 has 13 amino acids. Germline V gene data show CDR1 as LGHDT and CDR2 as YNNKEL (reference sequence). The CDR3 DNA is TGTGCCAGCGCCGGGTCGACAGGAGATACGCAGTATTTT. Translation: CASAGSTGDTQYF.

The genes are TRBV9 and TRBJ2-1, with no clear D. The CDR3 is 18 residues long. V was shortened by 0 bases and J by 5 bases, with 21 bases between the two germline ends. Germline CDR1 is SGDLS and CDR2 is YYNGEE. Here the CDR3 DNA reads TGTGCCAGCAGCGTAGTCCCCCAGGCAGGCCAAATAAACAATGAGCAGTTCTTC. Protein product: CASSVVPQAGQINNEQFF. Drawing the rest from reference TRBV9 and TRBJ2-1, the complete variable domain is DSGVTQTPKHLITATGQRVTLRCSPRSGDLSVYWYQQSLDQGLQFLIQYYNGEERAKGNILERFSAQQFPDLHSELNLSSLELGDSALYFCASSVVPQAGQINNEQFFGPGTRLTVL.

This chain links TRBV29-1 with TRBJ1-2; TRBD1 agrees at 9 bases. V dropped 4 bases and J dropped 12; count of bases not matched to a gene: 9. The CDR3 covers 12 residues. Germline CDR1 reads SQVTM; CDR2 reads ANQGSEA. CDR3 bases: TGCAGCGTTGTTGGGGGACAGGGAGGAAACACCTTC. Translation: CSVVGGQGGNTF.

This chain connects TRBV2 to TRBJ2-1, with 12 bases aligning to TRBD2. The CDR3 is 16 residues long. The germline V gene encodes CDR1 SNHLY and CDR2 FYNNEI. V lost 6 bases and J lost 3; bases outside the gene matches: 6. The CDR3 loop reads CASRHQGLAGYNEQFF. The CDR3 coding sequence is TGTGCCAGCAGACACCAGGGACTAGCGGGCTACAATGAGCAGTTCTTC.